These 21 T cell receptor beta chains were all obtained from the same sample, sequenced in a study of shared clonotypes between healthy human individuals. Clones were read by immunoSEQ multiplex PCR, and TCRdb kept only the in-frame ones, dropping some. The table lists about 670,000 clones, about three quarters of them singletons, with about 1.7% in the top ten. The sample consisted of memory CD4+ T cells sorted from blood. Regarding subset: CD45RA-negative fraction. The receptors were sampled from a woman aged 25 to 39 in good health.

The chain couples TRBV11-2 to TRBJ1-3; 8 bases map to TRBD1. Trimming removed 3 bases from V and 0 bases from J; junction bases left unmatched: 7. The germline gives CDR1 SGHAT, CDR2 FQNNGV. The CDR3 is 17 amino acids. CDR3 sequence: CASSLSITGGSGNTIYF. The CDR3 DNA reads TGTGCCAGCAGCTTGAGTATCACAGGGGGCTCTGGAAACACCATATATTTT.

This clone was detected only once. Written as DNA, the CDR3 is TGCGCCAGCAGCTTGGTGGGCCTGAGGAGTGACACTGAAGCTTTCTTT. Encoded protein: CASSLVGLRSDTEAFF. The V call is TRBV5-1, the J call TRBJ1-1; D gene unclear. Germline CDR1 reads SGHRS; CDR2 reads YFSETQ. The CDR3 extends over 16 amino acids. V was cut by 0 bases and J by 3 bases, with 15 bases left in between.

The genes are TRBV18 and TRBJ2-7, with 10 bases identical to TRBD1. Losses at the gene ends were 6 bases for V and 6 bases for J; bases not matched to a gene: 14. CDR3 length equals 16 residues. Germline loops: CDR1 KGHSH, CDR2 LQKENI. Here the CDR3 DNA reads TGTGCCAGCTCCCAAGCCCCGGCGGGACAGGGGTTCGAGCAGTACTTC. Its translation is CASSQAPAGQGFEQYF. The variable domain in full, with the rest retrieved from reference TRBV18 and TRBJ2-7, is NAGVMQNPRHLVRRRGQEARLRCSPMKGHSHVYWYRQLPEEGLKFMVYLQKENIIDESGMPKERFSAEFPKEGPSILRIQQVVRGDSAAYFCASSQAPAGQGFEQYFGPGTRLTVT.

The chain employs TRBV30 and TRBJ1-1, with D possibly matching TRBD1 (6 bases). V was shortened by 2 bases and J by 7 bases, with 14 bases between the two germline ends. This CDR3 comprises 13 residues. CDR1 and CDR2 (germline): GTSNPN, SVGIG (reference sequence). In DNA, the CDR3 is TGTGCCTGGAGTCTCCCGGGGGCCGGTGAAGCTTTCTTT. Protein: CAWSLPGAGEAFF. Complete variable domain (other parts from reference TRBV30 and TRBJ1-1): SQTIHQWPATLVQPVGSPLSLECTVEGTSNPNLYWYRQAAGRGLQLLFYSVGIGQISSEVPQNLSASRPQDRQFILSSKKLLLSDSGFYLCAWSLPGAGEAFFGQGTRLTVV.

This rearrangement joins TRBV7-9 to TRBJ2-7; D gene uncertain. Germline V gene sequence: CDR1 SEHNR, CDR2 FQNEAQ (reference sequence). Trimming cost V 4 bases and J 2 bases, with 12 bases left between them. The CDR3 runs to 14 residues. The CDR3 DNA sequence: TGTGCCAGCAGCTCACAGACCGATACCTACGAGCAGTACTTC. Protein: CASSSQTDTYEQYF.

The V and J genes are TRBV7-9 and TRBJ2-5; D remains ambiguous. Germline V gene data show CDR1 as SEHNR and CDR2 as FQNEAQ (reference sequence). The CDR3 consists of 13 residues. The ends were cut back, 0 bases at V and 4 bases at J, with 6 bases in the middle. Here the CDR3 DNA reads TGTGCCAGCAGCTTAGCTGACTTAGAGACCCAGTACTTC. It specifies CASSLADLETQYF.

V and J are TRBV5-1 and TRBJ1-3, with D perhaps matching TRBD1 (5 bases). Germline V lookup: CDR1 SGHRS, CDR2 YFSETQ. V lost 2 bases to trimming and J lost 0 bases, with 18 bases between them. The CDR3 totals 18 residues. The CDR3 spells CASSLSSFAGPSGNTIYF. The CDR3 nucleotides read TGCGCCAGCAGCTTATCCAGTTTTGCAGGGCCCTCTGGAAACACCATATATTTT.

The chain has TRBV11-2 and TRBJ2-2; 9 nucleotides align to TRBD2. Unmatched junction bases numbered 8, after V lost 5 bases and J lost 4 bases. Looked up from germline, CDR1 is SGHAT and CDR2 is FQNNGV. This CDR3 region has 16 residues. CDR3 in amino acids: CASSRLAGQFTGELFF. The CDR3, as DNA: TGTGCCAGCAGCCGTCTAGCGGGACAGTTCACCGGGGAGCTGTTTTTT.

The rearrangement links TRBV11-2 to TRBJ2-3; D possibly corresponds to TRBD2 (5 bases). The CDR3 contains 13 residues. Per germline, CDR1 SGHAT and CDR2 FQNNGV. The V end was cut by 4 bases, the J end by 4 bases, with 9 bases between. The CDR3 loop is CASSYEGADTQYF. CDR3 sequence (DNA): TGTGCCAGCAGCTATGAGGGCGCAGATACGCAGTATTTT. Supplemented by reference TRBV11-2 and TRBJ2-3, the full variable domain reads EAGVAQSPRYKIIEKRQSVAFWCNPISGHATLYWYQQILGQGPKLLIQFQNNGVVDDSQLPKDRFSAERLKGVDSTLKIQPAKLEDSAVYLCASSYEGADTQYFGPGTRLTVL.

V is TRBV7-8 and J is TRBJ2-3; 8 bases agree with TRBD2. There are 16 residues in the CDR3. V lost 3 bases to trimming and J lost 0 bases; unmatched junction nucleotides: 5. The germline V gene has CDR1 SGHVS and CDR2 FQNEAQ. The CDR3 nucleotides are TGTGCCAGCAGCTTTCGGGGACTAGGGAGCACAGATACGCAGTATTTT. It specifies CASSFRGLGSTDTQYF.

This rearrangement joins TRBV5-1 to TRBJ1-2; 9 positions agree with TRBD1. CDR3 length: 19 amino acids. Trimming removed 2 bases from V and 6 bases from J; junction bases left unmatched: 20. CDR1 is SGHRS and CDR2 is YFSETQ in the germline V gene. Here the CDR3 DNA reads TGCGCCAGCAGCTTCCGCCCGGGACAGGGTGGGGAGGGGGATAATGGCTACACCTTC. Its translation: CASSFRPGQGGEGDNGYTF.

The CDR3 loop is CASSLATYNEQFF. For the CDR3, the DNA is TGTGCCAGCAGCTTGGCCACCTACAATGAGCAGTTCTTC. V gene TRBV5-4 combines with J gene TRBJ2-1; unclear D gene. Trimming stripped 0 bases from V and 2 bases from J, with 3 bases between. CDR3 length: 13 amino acids. Germline values: CDR1 SGHNT, CDR2 YYREEE (reference sequence).

CDR3 nucleotides: TGTGCCAGCAGCTCCTCAGGGACAGATACGCAGTATTTT. This encodes CASSSSGTDTQYF. This rearrangement joins TRBV7-8 to TRBJ2-3; D might be TRBD1 (5 bases). The CDR3 contains 13 residues. V lost 4 bases, J lost 3 bases, and 8 bases lay in between. The germline V gene has CDR1 SGHVS and CDR2 FQNEAQ.

V gene TRBV2 combines with J gene TRBJ2-7; D uncertain. V dropped 7 bases and J dropped 4 bases, with 14 bases sitting between them. CDR3 length: 13 amino acids. From germline, CDR1 is SNHLY and CDR2 FYNNEI. The chain's CDR3 is CASKLGWEYEQYF. The CDR3 DNA reads as TGTGCCAGCAAACTGGGGTGGGAATACGAGCAGTACTTC.

The genes are TRBV11-2 and TRBJ2-7; D might be TRBD2 (5 bases). Germline V gives CDR1 SGHAT, CDR2 FQNNGV. Between the trimmed V and J ends, which lost 6 bases and 5 bases, there was a span of 11 bases. CDR3 length equals 12 residues. CDR3 protein: CASSMYGNEQYF. For the CDR3, the DNA is TGTGCCAGCAGTATGTACGGGAACGAGCAGTACTTC.

This clone was seen ten or more times. The chain joins TRBV28 to TRBJ2-1; D is unclear. CDR1 and CDR2 (germline): MDHEN, SYDVKM. V lost 8 bases and J lost 4, with 24 bases in between. The CDR3 is made up of 17 amino acids. DNA for the CDR3: TGTGCCAGCTCTCCTAGTTGGCGGCTTTCGGCTTACAATGAGCAGTTCTTC. Encoded protein: CASSPSWRLSAYNEQFF.

This clone has more than one count but fewer than ten. The chain links TRBV11-2 to TRBJ1-3, with 7 bases that match TRBD1. CDR1 and CDR2 from the germline V gene are SGHAT and FQNNGV. CDR3 length equals 16 residues. V lost 7 bases and J lost 3; bases outside the gene matches: 12. CDR3 in DNA: TGTGCCAGCACCCACAACAGGGGCGAGAGTGGAAACACCATATATTTT. This translates into CASTHNRGESGNTIYF.

The rearrangement joins TRBV4-2 to TRBJ2-7; no firm D call. Germline V gene data show CDR1 as LGHNA and CDR2 as YNFKEQ. V was pared by 5 bases and J by 5 bases, with 16 bases between. This CDR3 has 14 residues. In nucleotides, the CDR3 is TGTGCCAGCAGCTACCCCCGGAAGGTTCACGAGCAGTACTTC. Its protein product is CASSYPRKVHEQYF.

This chain links TRBV4-1 with TRBJ1-3; 9 bases map to TRBD1. Trimming took 5 bases from V and 0 from J; bases not matched to a gene: 8. The CDR3 has 17 amino acids. Per the germline V gene, CDR1 is MGHRA and CDR2 is YSYEKL. The CDR3 region has the DNA TGCGCCAGCAGCACCCGGGACAGGGCCTCCTCTGGAAACACCATATATTTT. Amino acids: CASSTRDRASSGNTIYF.

The V call is TRBV5-4, the J call TRBJ2-3, with 8 bases that match TRBD2. The germline gives CDR1 SGHNT, CDR2 YYREEE (reference sequence). The CDR3 contains 16 residues. V dropped 4 bases and J dropped 6; count of bases not matched to a gene: 13. The CDR3 DNA reads TGTGCCAGCAGCGGCCGACTAGCGCCAGAGCCGGATACGCAGTATTTT. Its protein is CASSGRLAPEPDTQYF.

The V call is TRBV5-1, the J call TRBJ1-4; D is uncertain. V was clipped by 1 base and J by 6 bases, with 13 bases between them. This CDR3 contains 15 residues. Germline CDR1 and CDR2: SGHRS and YFSETQ. CDR3 coding DNA: TGCGCCAGCAGCTTGAGTGGAAGATTAGATGAAAAACTGTTTTTT. It specifies CASSLSGRLDEKLFF.